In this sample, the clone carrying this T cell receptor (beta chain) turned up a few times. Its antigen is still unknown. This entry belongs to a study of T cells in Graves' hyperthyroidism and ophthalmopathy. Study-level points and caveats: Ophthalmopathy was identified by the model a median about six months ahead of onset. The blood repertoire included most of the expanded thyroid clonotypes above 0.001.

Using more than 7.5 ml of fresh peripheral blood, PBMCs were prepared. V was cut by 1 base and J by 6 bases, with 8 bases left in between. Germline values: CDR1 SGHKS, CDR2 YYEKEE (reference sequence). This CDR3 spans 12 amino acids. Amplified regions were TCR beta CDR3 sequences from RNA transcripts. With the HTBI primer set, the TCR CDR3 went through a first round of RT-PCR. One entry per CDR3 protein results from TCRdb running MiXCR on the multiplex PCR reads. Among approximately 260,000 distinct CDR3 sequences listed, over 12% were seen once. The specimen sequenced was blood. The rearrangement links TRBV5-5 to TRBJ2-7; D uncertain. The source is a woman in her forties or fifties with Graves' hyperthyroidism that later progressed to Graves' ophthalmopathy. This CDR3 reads CASSLSSSEQYF. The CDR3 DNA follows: TGTGCCAGCAGCTTGTCCAGCTCCGAGCAGTACTTC.